This T cell receptor (beta chain) was recovered during a study of shared clonotypes between healthy human individuals. With regard to this clone: Its antigen is currently unknown.

Naivety among CD8 cells was defined by CD45RO negativity and positive CCR7 selection, thereby excluding terminally differentiated effector memory CD45RA+ cells. The authors distributed each subset's genomic DNA evenly over several immunoSEQ plates. Repertoires were generated with immunoSEQ multiplex PCR, while TCRdb's copy carries only in-frame clones and drops some. The sample records 700,000 to 950,000 clones, about 96% being singletons. The germline V and J ends were trimmed by 3 bases and 3 bases, with 10 bases remaining between them. In germline, CDR1 is SGHRS, CDR2 YFSETQ. The CDR3 is 14 residues long. General observations from the study: With a few donors compared, roughly 4.9% of naive CD4 clonotypes were shared. Incompleteness in sorted-subset sequencing, despite large depth, was shown by rarefaction.

Input material: naive CD8+ T cells sorted from blood. This sequence joins TRBV5-1 and TRBJ2-1; weak D call: TRBD2 (5 bases). The source is a man aged 25 to 40 in good health. Here the CDR3 reads CASSSGFNYNEQFF. CDR3 DNA: TGCGCCAGCAGCTCGGGGTTCAACTACAATGAGCAGTTCTTC.